What follows describes a single T cell receptor beta chain. Its antigen is not identified. This specimen belongs to a study of cytomegalovirus exposure and HLA in healthy donors. Study observations and caveats: In a later analysis, V- and J-gene trimming of beta chains associated with a DCLRE1C missense variant, replicated independently.

The V and J ends lost 7 bases and 8 bases, in that order; junction bases with no gene match: 13. Germline CDR1 is SGHRS and CDR2 is YFSETQ. This CDR3 contains 15 residues. A multiplex PCR was run with 60 Vbeta primers and 13 Jbeta primers. The data were produced by immunoSEQ multiplex PCR, yet TCRdb's version contains in-frame clones alone and is incomplete. This sample yields around 110,000 clones, of which over 65% are seen a single time; 6.5% to 9.5% belongs to the top ten. The rearrangement links TRBV5-1 to TRBJ2-1; 9 nucleotides line up with TRBD2. The sequenced sample was PBMCs. This TCR was sampled from a middle-aged woman in good health and CMV-seropositive. The CDR3 DNA follows: TGCGCCAGCCACCGCGGCGGGGGGGCTGAGGATGAGCAGTTCTTC. It yields the protein CASHRGGGAEDEQFF.